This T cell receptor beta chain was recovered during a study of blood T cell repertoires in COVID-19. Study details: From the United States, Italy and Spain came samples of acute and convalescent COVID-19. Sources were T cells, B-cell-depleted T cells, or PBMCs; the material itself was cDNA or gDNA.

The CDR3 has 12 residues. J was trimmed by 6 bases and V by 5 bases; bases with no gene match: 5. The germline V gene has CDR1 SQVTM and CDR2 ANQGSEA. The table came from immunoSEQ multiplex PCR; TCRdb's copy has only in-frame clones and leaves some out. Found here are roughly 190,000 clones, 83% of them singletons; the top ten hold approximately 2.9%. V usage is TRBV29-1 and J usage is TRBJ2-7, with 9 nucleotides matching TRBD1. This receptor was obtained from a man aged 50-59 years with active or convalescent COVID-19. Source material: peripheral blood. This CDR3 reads CSVYGTGSEQYF. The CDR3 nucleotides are TGCAGCGTTTACGGGACAGGGTCCGAGCAGTACTTC.